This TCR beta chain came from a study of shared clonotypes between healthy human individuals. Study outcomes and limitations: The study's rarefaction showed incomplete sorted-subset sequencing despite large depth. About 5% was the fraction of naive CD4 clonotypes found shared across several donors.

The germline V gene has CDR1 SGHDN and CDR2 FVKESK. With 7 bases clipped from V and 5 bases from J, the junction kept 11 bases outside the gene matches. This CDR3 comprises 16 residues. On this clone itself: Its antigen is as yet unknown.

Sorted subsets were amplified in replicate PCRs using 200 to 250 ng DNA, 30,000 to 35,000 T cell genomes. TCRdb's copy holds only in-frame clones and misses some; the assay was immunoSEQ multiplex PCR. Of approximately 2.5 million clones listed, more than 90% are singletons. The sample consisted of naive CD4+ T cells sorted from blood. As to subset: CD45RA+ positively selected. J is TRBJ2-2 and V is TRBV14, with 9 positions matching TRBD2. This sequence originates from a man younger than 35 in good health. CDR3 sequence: CASIGKREAGTGELFF. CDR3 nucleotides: TGTGCCAGCATTGGTAAGCGGGAGGCAGGGACCGGGGAGCTGTTTTTT. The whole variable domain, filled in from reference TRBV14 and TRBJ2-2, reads EAGVTQFPSHSVIEKGQTVTLRCDPISGHDNLYWYRRVMGKEIKFLLHFVKESKQDESGMPNNRFLAERTGGTYSTLKVQPAELEDSGVYFCASIGKREAGTGELFFGEGSRLTVL.